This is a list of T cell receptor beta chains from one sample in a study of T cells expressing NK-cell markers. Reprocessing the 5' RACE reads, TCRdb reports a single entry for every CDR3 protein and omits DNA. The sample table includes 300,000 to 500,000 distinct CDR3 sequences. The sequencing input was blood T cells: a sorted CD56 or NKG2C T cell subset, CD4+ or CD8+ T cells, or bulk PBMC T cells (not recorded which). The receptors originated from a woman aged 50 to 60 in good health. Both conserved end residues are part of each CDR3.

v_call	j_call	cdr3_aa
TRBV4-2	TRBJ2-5	CASSPRDSEQETQYF
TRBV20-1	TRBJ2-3	CSARGPKGRGTSTDTQYF
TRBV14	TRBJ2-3	CASSPRIQPTDTQYF
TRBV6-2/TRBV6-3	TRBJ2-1	CASSYGTVWNEQFF
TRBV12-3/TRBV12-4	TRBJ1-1	CASSFPRDRQAMNTEAFF
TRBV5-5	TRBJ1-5	CASSLGSRETWGVEHF
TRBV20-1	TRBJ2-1	CSARDLLANSYNEQFF
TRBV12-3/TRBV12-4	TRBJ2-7	CASSPNGQIRLKQYF
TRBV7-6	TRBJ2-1	CASSLNGPPEFF
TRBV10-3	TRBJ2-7	CAISELGYGYEQYF
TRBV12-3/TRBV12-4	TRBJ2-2	CASSFDRSGGDTGELFF
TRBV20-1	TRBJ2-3	CSAMGLAGGPEDTQYF
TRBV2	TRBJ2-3	CASSEETSGSKYTQYF
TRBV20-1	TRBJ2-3	CSARNPQMLLDTDTQYF
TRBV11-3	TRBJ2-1	CASSLRGGSGRGMDEQFF
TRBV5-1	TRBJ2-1	CASSFGSASSYNEQFF
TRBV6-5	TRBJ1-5	CASSPTKDRPQHF
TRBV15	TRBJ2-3	CATSREGTTWLGTDTQYF
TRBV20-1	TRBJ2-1	CSARDLASGKVWDNEQFF
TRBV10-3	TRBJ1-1	CAISEIAGNTEAFF
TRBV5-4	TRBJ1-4	CASSANPGLPNEKLFF
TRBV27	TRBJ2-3	CASSRKGSGTSGRFTDTQYF
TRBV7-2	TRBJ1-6	CASSPEGTGGYNSPLHF